One T cell receptor beta chain is described in this entry. Antigen: not known. The data stem from a study of T-cell reconstitution after alpha-beta-depleted transplantation in children. Study outcomes and limitations: T-cell counts and diversity were attributed mostly to newly produced T cells one year after transplant. In patients about two months after transplant, alpha-beta T cells reportedly arose from several hundred expanded graft clones.

Unique molecular identifiers were incorporated during preparation of the TCRbeta library. TCRdb itself ran the PCR reads through MiXCR, one entry per CDR3 protein. The table records under 300,000 distinct CDR3 sequences, roughly 12% of them present only once. The CDR3 is made up of 15 amino acids. Trimming took 1 base from V and 3 from J, leaving 13 bases between them. From germline, CDR1 is LNHDA and CDR2 SQIVND (reference sequence). This receptor was taken from a male patient between 2 and 10 years old who had a stem cell transplant for chronic granulomatous disease, so the T cells may come from the graft donor. The genes are TRBV19 and TRBJ2-7; no clear D gene. The starting material was peripheral blood, obtained 180 days after TCRalphabeta/CD19-depleted stem cell transplant. CDR3: CASSIVAVDVYEQYF. In DNA form, the CDR3 reads TGTGCCAGTAGTATAGTTGCGGTCGATGTCTACGAGCAGTACTTC.